A single sample is the source of the 23 T cell receptor beta chains below, sequenced in a study of Ad26.COV2.S vaccination and SARS-CoV-2 variants. Sequenced by immunoSEQ multiplex PCR; TCRdb stores in-frame clones only, minus some. The top ten hold roughly 10% of the sample, which has 300,000 to 400,000 clones, 86% seen once. The treatment here: over 15 received Ad26.COV2.S at low or high dose, single or two shots; about 5 received placebo; per-sample allocation not given. Sample collection was performed on day 63 after the first vaccine or placebo injection. Sequenced material: peripheral blood, taken in a trial of Ad26.COV2.S vaccine versus placebo. The receptors shown here come from a person aged 18-65 years who received the Ad26.COV2.S COVID-19 vaccine or a placebo.

The rearrangement joins TRBV19 to TRBJ1-5; no clear D. The germline V gene has CDR1 LNHDA and CDR2 SQIVND (reference sequence). The length of the CDR3 is 16 residues. Trimming left V 0 bases short and J 3 bases short, with 12 bases between. CDR3 amino acids: CASSIDLGQSNQPQHF. In DNA, the CDR3 is TGTGCCAGTAGTATAGATCTTGGGCAGTCCAATCAGCCCCAGCATTTT.

The V and J genes are TRBV28 and TRBJ1-2; TRBD1 matches at 9 bases. In germline, CDR1 is MDHEN, CDR2 SYDVKM. The CDR3 is 13 amino acids. Trimming took 5 bases from V and 7 from J; bases not matched to a gene: 5. Here the CDR3 DNA reads TGTGCCAGCAGTCGGACAGGGGTTGCTGGCTACACCTTC. Translation gives CASSRTGVAGYTF.

The CDR3 reads CASSLGYSPLHF. The CDR3, as DNA: TGTGCCAGCAGTTTAGGGTATTCACCCCTCCACTTT. The genes are TRBV28 and TRBJ1-6; D gene unclear. Trimming left V 2 bases short and J 8 bases short, with 4 bases between. Germline V gives CDR1 MDHEN, CDR2 SYDVKM. CDR3 length equals 12 residues.

The genes are TRBV28 and TRBJ1-5; 9 bases are a match to TRBD1. The CDR3 totals 14 residues. The ends lost 6 bases at V and 5 bases at J; junction bases unmatched: 5. Germline CDR1 reads MDHEN; CDR2 reads SYDVKM. Here the CDR3 reads CASSRGQGHQPQHF. The CDR3 DNA reads as TGTGCCAGCAGCCGGGGACAGGGCCATCAGCCCCAGCATTTT.

V gene TRBV5-1 combines with J gene TRBJ2-5, with unresolved D. V was cut by 0 bases and J by 0 bases, with 9 bases left in between. Germline CDR1 reads SGHRS; CDR2 reads YFSETQ. The CDR3 runs 15 residues. This CDR3 is CASSLAGSNQETQYF. In nucleotides, the CDR3 is TGCGCCAGCAGCTTGGCAGGCAGCAACCAAGAGACCCAGTACTTC.

The gene calls are TRBV19 and TRBJ1-2; tentative D call: TRBD1 (5 bases). The CDR3 extends over 14 amino acids. V was trimmed by 5 bases and J by 6 bases, leaving 16 bases between them. CDR1 and CDR2 (germline): LNHDA, SQIVND (reference sequence). The CDR3 nucleotides are TGTGCCAGTAGTGAACAGGTTAGGTTCGATGGCTACACCTTC. Translation gives CASSEQVRFDGYTF. Based on the CDR3 plus reference TRBV19 and TRBJ1-2, the full variable domain is DGGITQSPKYLFRKEGQNVTLSCEQNLNHDAMYWYRQDPGQGLRLIYYSQIVNDFQKGDIAEGYSVSREKKESFPLTVTSAQKNPTAFYLCASSEQVRFDGYTFGSGTRLTVV.

V gene TRBV24-1 combines with J gene TRBJ2-3; D unresolved. Trimming shortened V by 4 bases and J by 0 bases, and 10 bases separated the two germline ends. This CDR3 is 15 amino acids long. Germline CDR1 is KGHDR and CDR2 is SFDVKD. The CDR3 region has the DNA TGTGCCACCAGTGAGACTCGTCGAAGCACAGATACGCAGTATTTT. Its translation: CATSETRRSTDTQYF.

This clone is a singleton in its sample. The chain uses TRBV19 and TRBJ1-1, with 8 bases that match TRBD1. The CDR3 consists of 14 residues. Germline V gene sequence: CDR1 LNHDA, CDR2 SQIVND (reference sequence). V shed 4 bases, J shed 1 base, and the junction held 2 bases outside the gene matches. CDR3 nucleotides: TGTGCCAGTAGTACCGACAGGGGGAACACTGAAGCTTTCTTT. Amino acid sequence: CASSTDRGNTEAFF.

The chain carries TRBV29-1 and TRBJ1-3; D remains unclear. Looked up from germline, CDR1 is SQVTM and CDR2 is ANQGSEA. This CDR3 spans 13 amino acids. Trimming removed 6 bases from V and 0 bases from J, with 9 bases in between. The CDR3 DNA sequence: TGCAGCGTATGGACCCCCTCTGGAAACACCATATATTTT. Translation gives CSVWTPSGNTIYF.

The chain carries TRBV2 and TRBJ2-1; D perhaps matches TRBD1 (5 bases). The CDR3 runs 13 residues. Trimming removed 1 base from V and 14 bases from J, with 15 bases in between. Germline assignment: CDR1 SNHLY and CDR2 FYNNEI. The CDR3: CASSEGQFVREFF. The CDR3 DNA reads as TGTGCCAGCAGTGAAGGGCAGTTCGTCAGGGAGTTCTTC.

The V and J genes are TRBV7-2 and TRBJ2-2, with D perhaps matching TRBD1 (6 bases). Per germline, CDR1 SGHTA and CDR2 FQGNSA. Trimming stripped 5 bases from V and 4 bases from J, with 14 bases between. The CDR3 is 15 amino acids. The CDR3 bases are TGTGCCAGCAGCCTTGGACAGCCGGGCACCGGGGAGCTGTTTTTT. It specifies CASSLGQPGTGELFF.

CDR3 DNA sequence: TGTGCCAGTAGTCGGCTAGGGGTTTCACCCCTCCACTTT. Translation: CASSRLGVSPLHF. The chain couples TRBV19 to TRBJ1-6; possibly TRBD1 for D (5 bases). CDR1 and CDR2 from the germline V gene are LNHDA and SQIVND (reference sequence). V was pared by 5 bases and J by 9 bases, with 11 bases between. CDR3 length: 13 amino acids.

The rearrangement links TRBV28 to TRBJ2-1, with a tentative D call TRBD2 (6 bases). V lost 2 bases, J lost 6 bases, and 14 bases lay in between. Germline CDR1 and CDR2: MDHEN and SYDVKM. This CDR3 has 15 residues. CDR3 DNA sequence: TGTGCCAGCAGTTTACCACTCGCGGGGCCCAATGAGCAGTTCTTC. Residues: CASSLPLAGPNEQFF.

This rearrangement joins TRBV30 to TRBJ2-2; unclear D gene. The CDR3 has 11 amino acids. The germline gives CDR1 GTSNPN, CDR2 SVGIG (reference sequence). V gave up 5 bases and J gave up 8 bases, with 9 bases separating them. The DNA for the CDR3 is TGTGCCTGGGGCTTCGGAGGGGAGCTGTTTTTT. Amino acid sequence: CAWGFGGELFF.

The chain employs TRBV4-1 and TRBJ2-7; D may correspond to TRBD1 or TRBD2 (5 bases each). The germline CDR1 and CDR2 sequences are MGHRA and YSYEKL. This CDR3 is built from 16 residues. Trimming cost V 1 base and J 6 bases, with 19 bases left between them. The DNA of the CDR3 is TGCGCCAGCAGCCAAGCGATCGGCAGGGAAGAGGGCGAGCAGTACTTC. Protein sequence: CASSQAIGREEGEQYF.

The J gene is TRBJ1-5, the V gene TRBV2; D perhaps matches TRBD1 (6 bases). With 5 bases removed from V and 2 bases from J, the gap between germline ends came to 10 bases. Germline assignment: CDR1 SNHLY and CDR2 FYNNEI. This CDR3 contains 14 residues. The CDR3 coding sequence is TGTGCCAGCAGTCCTCAGGGGCGCAATCAGCCCCAGCATTTT. It codes for CASSPQGRNQPQHF.

The chain combines TRBV28 with TRBJ1-3; possible D gene TRBD1, 6 bases. The CDR3 covers 16 residues. V was pared by 1 base and J by 4 bases, with 14 bases between. Germline assignment: CDR1 MDHEN and CDR2 SYDVKM. Here the CDR3 DNA reads TGTGCCAGCAGTTTATTCGGGGGGCAGCTAGGAAACACCATATATTTT. Its protein product is CASSLFGGQLGNTIYF.

This chain connects TRBV4-3 to TRBJ2-1; 9 bases line up with TRBD2. CDR3 length: 15 residues. The J segment lost 7 bases and the V segment lost 1 base, leaving 5 bases of the junction unmatched. Germline V gene lookup returns CDR1 LGHNA and CDR2 YSLEER. CDR3: CASSQAAGGRNEQFF. CDR3 sequence (DNA): TGCGCCAGCAGCCAAGCAGCGGGGGGCCGGAATGAGCAGTTCTTC.

The chain employs TRBV14 and TRBJ2-6, with TRBD1 matching over 7 bases. Looked up from germline, CDR1 is SGHDN and CDR2 is FVKESK. This CDR3 has 17 residues. After removal of 3 bases from V and 0 bases from J, the junction contained 5 bases not matched to a gene. The CDR3 coding sequence is TGTGCCAGCAGCCATCCAGGGGGTAGCTCTGGGGCCAACGTCCTGACTTTC. Its protein is CASSHPGGSSGANVLTF.

The gene calls are TRBV7-2 and TRBJ1-1; the D is unclear. The CDR3 contains 16 residues. Per germline, CDR1 SGHTA and CDR2 FQGNSA. Trimming cost V 2 bases and J 2 bases, with 15 bases left between them. The CDR3 coding sequence is TGTGCCAGCAGCTTAAGATGGTCCAGAATAAACACTGAAGCTTTCTTT. Translated, it gives CASSLRWSRINTEAFF.

The chain recombines TRBV4-2 with TRBJ1-4; no clear D. V was clipped by 0 bases and J by 5 bases, with 7 bases between them. The CDR3 loop spans 14 amino acids. The germline V gene has CDR1 LGHNA and CDR2 YNFKEQ. The CDR3 is CASSQEGQNEKLFF. The CDR3 DNA reads TGTGCCAGCAGCCAAGAAGGGCAAAATGAAAAACTGTTTTTT.

This clone was counted a few times. V usage is TRBV6-2 or TRBV6-3 and J usage is TRBJ2-3, with D possibly matching TRBD2 (6 bases). V was pared by 3 bases and J by 3 bases, with 19 bases between. CDR1 is MNHEY and CDR2 is SVGEGT in the germline V gene. The length of the CDR3 is 17 residues. The CDR3 here is CASSYQGSRRATDTQYF. The CDR3 DNA follows: TGTGCCAGCAGTTATCAGGGCTCCCGGAGGGCGACAGATACGCAGTATTTT.

The V and J genes are TRBV19 and TRBJ2-1; TRBD1 is a possible D gene (5 bases). Per germline, CDR1 LNHDA and CDR2 SQIVND (reference sequence). The CDR3 has 14 amino acids. Trimming cost V 6 bases and J 5 bases, with 14 bases left between them. CDR3 amino acids: CASRSPLGDNEQFF. Here the CDR3 DNA reads TGTGCCAGTAGATCCCCCCTAGGGGACAATGAGCAGTTCTTC.